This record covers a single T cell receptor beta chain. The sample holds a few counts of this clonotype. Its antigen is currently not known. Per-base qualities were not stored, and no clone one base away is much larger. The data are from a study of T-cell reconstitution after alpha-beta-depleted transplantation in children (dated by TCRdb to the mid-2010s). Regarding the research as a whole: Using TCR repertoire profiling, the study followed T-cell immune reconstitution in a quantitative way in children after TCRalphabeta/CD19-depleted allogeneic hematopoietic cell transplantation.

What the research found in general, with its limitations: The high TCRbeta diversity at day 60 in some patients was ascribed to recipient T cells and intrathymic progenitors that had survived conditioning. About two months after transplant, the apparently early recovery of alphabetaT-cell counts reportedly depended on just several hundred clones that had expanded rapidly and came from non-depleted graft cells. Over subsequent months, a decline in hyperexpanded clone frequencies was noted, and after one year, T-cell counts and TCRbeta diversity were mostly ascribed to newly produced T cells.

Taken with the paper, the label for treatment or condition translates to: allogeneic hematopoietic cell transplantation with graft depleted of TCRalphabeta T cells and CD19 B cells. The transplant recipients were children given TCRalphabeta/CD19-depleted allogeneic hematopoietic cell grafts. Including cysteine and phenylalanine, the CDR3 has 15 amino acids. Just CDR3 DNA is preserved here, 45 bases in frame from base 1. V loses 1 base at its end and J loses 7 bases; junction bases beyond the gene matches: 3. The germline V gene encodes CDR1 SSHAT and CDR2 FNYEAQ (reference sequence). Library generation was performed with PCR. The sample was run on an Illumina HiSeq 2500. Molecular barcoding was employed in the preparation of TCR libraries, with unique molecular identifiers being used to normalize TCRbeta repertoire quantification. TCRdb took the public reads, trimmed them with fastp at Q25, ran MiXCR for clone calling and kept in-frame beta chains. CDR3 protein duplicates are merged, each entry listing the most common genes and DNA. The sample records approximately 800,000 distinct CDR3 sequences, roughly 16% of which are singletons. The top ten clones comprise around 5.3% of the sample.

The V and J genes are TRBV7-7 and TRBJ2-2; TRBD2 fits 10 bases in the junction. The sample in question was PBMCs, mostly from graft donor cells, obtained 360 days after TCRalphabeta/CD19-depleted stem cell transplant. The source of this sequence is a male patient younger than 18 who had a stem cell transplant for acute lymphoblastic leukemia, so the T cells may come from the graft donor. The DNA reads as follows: TGTGCCAGCAGCTTAGAACTAGCGGGGAGCGGGGAGCTGTTTTTT. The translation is CASSLELAGSGELFF.